One and the same sample provided the 6 T cell receptor beta chains below, sequenced in a study of blood T cell repertoires in COVID-19. Here immunoSEQ multiplex PCR was the method, and the copy in TCRdb shows in-frame clones only, minus some. This table has roughly 260,000 clones, 65% to 85% appearing once. Sequencing used peripheral blood. These receptors were collected from a middle-aged woman with active or convalescent COVID-19.

The chain joins TRBV10-2 to TRBJ1-2; no clear D. Germline V gives CDR1 WSHSY, CDR2 SAAADI. CDR3 length: 11 residues. V was trimmed by 11 bases and J by 3 bases, leaving 10 bases between them. The CDR3 reads CAAGGHYGYTF. DNA for the CDR3: TGCGCCGCCGGAGGCCACTATGGCTACACCTTC.

The rearrangement uses TRBV12-3 or TRBV12-4 and TRBJ1-1; a possible D gene is TRBD1 (6 bases). The CDR3 contains 13 residues. The V end lost 3 bases, the J end lost 11 bases, and 16 bases lay between the germline ends. The CDR3: CASSFGGAMYAFF. DNA for the CDR3: TGTGCCAGCAGTTTTGGGGGGGCGATGTATGCTTTCTTT.

The chain has TRBV2 and TRBJ1-1; D might be TRBD1 (5 bases). V gave up 10 bases and J gave up 4 bases, with 13 bases separating them. CDR1 SNHLY and CDR2 FYNNEI come from the germline V gene. There are 12 residues in the CDR3. The CDR3 sequence: CATPRGGTEAFF. CDR3 in DNA: TGTGCCACTCCGCGGGGGGGCACTGAAGCTTTCTTT.

The chain joins TRBV27 to TRBJ1-6; unclear D gene. The CDR3 is 14 amino acids. CDR1 and CDR2 (germline): MNHEY, SMNVEV (reference sequence). V gave up 2 bases and J gave up 5 bases, with 7 bases separating them. The CDR3 reads CASSLGGNNSPLHF. The DNA for the CDR3 is TGTGCCAGCAGTTTAGGAGGGAATAATTCACCCCTCCACTTT.

The gene calls are TRBV9 and TRBJ1-3; TRBD1 agrees at 7 bases. The CDR3 loop spans 15 amino acids. CDR1 SGDLS and CDR2 YYNGEE come from the germline V gene. V trimming: 4 bases; J trimming: 2 bases; junction bases outside the gene matches: 6. The CDR3 region is CASSLTGLPGNTIYF. As DNA, the CDR3 is TGTGCCAGCAGCTTGACAGGGCTCCCTGGAAACACCATATATTTT.

This clone was counted once. The V and J genes are TRBV6-2 or TRBV6-3 and TRBJ2-7; 7 bases agree with TRBD2. Trimming at V came to 6 bases and at J to 0 bases, leaving 20 bases not matched to a gene. Germline V gene data show CDR1 as MNHEY and CDR2 as SVGEGT. The CDR3 spans 19 residues. The CDR3 here is CASSPEAQAGRRGSYEQYV. DNA for the CDR3: TGTGCCAGCAGCCCCGAGGCCCAAGCGGGGCGGCGGGGCTCCTACGAGCAGTACGTC.